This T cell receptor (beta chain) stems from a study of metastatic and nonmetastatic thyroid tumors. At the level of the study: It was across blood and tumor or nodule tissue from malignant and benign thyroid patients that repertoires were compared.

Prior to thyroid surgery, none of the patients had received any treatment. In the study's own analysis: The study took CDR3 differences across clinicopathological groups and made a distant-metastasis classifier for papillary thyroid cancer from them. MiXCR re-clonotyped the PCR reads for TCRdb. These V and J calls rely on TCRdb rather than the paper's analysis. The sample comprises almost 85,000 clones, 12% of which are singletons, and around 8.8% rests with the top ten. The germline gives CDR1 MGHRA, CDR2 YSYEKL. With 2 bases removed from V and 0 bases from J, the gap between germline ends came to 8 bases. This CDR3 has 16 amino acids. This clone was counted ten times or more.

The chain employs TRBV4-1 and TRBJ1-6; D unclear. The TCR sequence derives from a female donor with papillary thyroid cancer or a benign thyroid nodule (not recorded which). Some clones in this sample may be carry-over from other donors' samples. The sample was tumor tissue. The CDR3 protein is CASSQSQSSYNSPLHF. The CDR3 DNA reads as TGCGCCAGCAGCCAAAGTCAGAGCTCCTATAATTCACCCCTCCACTTT.